Described below is a single T cell receptor (beta chain) sequence and its context. Original handling: By means of reference gene primer amplification, nucleated cell counts were estimated. Produced via immunoSEQ multiplex PCR; TCRdb's table is partial and in-frame only. V, J and clone size are taken as reported in that table, and D and trimming were inferred from the DNA itself. The sample contains more than 150,000 clones, about 90% of which appear only once. The record originates from a study of blood T cell repertoires in COVID-19. Study-wide background: The United States, Italy and Spain supplied acute and convalescent COVID-19 samples.

Sequencing input: peripheral blood. The sequence came from a man aged 65 to 85 with active or convalescent COVID-19.

The CDR3 loop reads CASRGDSYEQYF. For the CDR3, the DNA is TGTGCCAGCAGAGGGGACAGCTACGAGCAGTACTTC. V is TRBV2 and J is TRBJ2-7; TRBD1 aligns across 7 bases. CDR1 and CDR2 from the germline V gene are SNHLY and FYNNEI. V was clipped by 6 bases and J by 3 bases; unmatched bases: 2. This CDR3 spans 12 amino acids. Variable domain in full (rest from reference TRBV2 and TRBJ2-7): EPEVTQTPSHQVTQMGQEVILRCVPISNHLYFYWYRQILGQKVEFLVSFYNNEISEKSEIFDDQFSVERPDGSNFTLKIRSTKLEDSAMYFCASRGDSYEQYFGPGTRLTVT.